This entry lists 30 T cell receptor beta chains sequenced from one sample in a study of T cells in Graves' hyperthyroidism and ophthalmopathy. Amplified TCR beta CDR3 regions came from RNA transcripts. First-round RT-PCR with HTBI primers amplified the TCR CDR3 region. MiXCR, run by TCRdb on the multiplex PCR reads, gives a single entry per CDR3 protein. The data hold about 400,000 distinct CDR3 sequences, with under 15% observed a single time. Sequenced material: blood. These receptors were obtained from a woman aged 25 to 39 with Graves' hyperthyroidism.

This clonotype was observed a few times. The J gene is TRBJ2-3, the V gene TRBV10-2; D not resolved. The germline V and J ends were trimmed by 1 base and 3 bases, with 5 bases remaining between them. Germline V CDR1 and CDR2: WSHSY, SAAADI. This CDR3 has 13 residues. Here the CDR3 reads CASSEWRTDTQYF. The CDR3, as DNA: TGCGCCAGCAGTGAGTGGCGGACAGATACGCAGTATTTT.

This clonotype came up many times. This chain joins TRBV12-3 or TRBV12-4 and TRBJ2-5; 7 bases align to TRBD2. The CDR3 is 15 amino acids. Losses at the gene ends were 1 base for V and 3 bases for J; bases not matched to a gene: 5. The CDR3 nucleotides read TGTGCCAGCAGTTTAGTGGGAGGGTTTGAAGAGACCCAGTACTTC. The encoded protein is CASSLVGGFEETQYF.

A few counts support this clonotype. J is TRBJ2-5 and V is TRBV2; tentative D call: TRBD2 (6 bases). Deletions cut 4 bases from V and 9 bases from J, with 9 bases between. Germline V gene lookup returns CDR1 SNHLY and CDR2 FYNNEI. The CDR3 length is 11 residues. The DNA for the CDR3 is TGTGCCAGCAGTGCATGGGAGGCCCAGTACTTC. Amino acid sequence: CASSAWEAQYF.

This clonotype appeared many times. The rearrangement links TRBV2 to TRBJ2-6, with unresolved D. The V gene's germline CDR1 is SNHLY and CDR2 FYNNEI. V lost 6 bases and J lost 1, with 10 bases in between. The CDR3 is 15 residues long. CDR3 in DNA: TGTGCCAGCAGGGCGGACGGTTCTGGGGCCAACGTCCTGACTTTC. It is translated as CASRADGSGANVLTF.

This clonotype was counted at least ten times. This chain uses TRBV30 with TRBJ2-5, with 13 bases identical to TRBD2. This CDR3 spans 16 amino acids. The V segment lost 6 bases and the J segment 1 base; nucleotides outside the gene matches: 8. From germline, CDR1 is GTSNPN and CDR2 SVGIG (reference sequence). The CDR3 here is CACGTSGKHFQETQYF. CDR3 DNA: TGTGCCTGCGGGACTAGCGGGAAACATTTCCAAGAGACCCAGTACTTC.

This clonotype appeared many times. The rearrangement uses TRBV7-2 and TRBJ1-1, with D unclear. V lost 1 base, J lost 1 base, and 10 bases lay in between. The CDR3 totals 15 residues. The germline gives CDR1 SGHTA, CDR2 FQGNSA. As DNA, the CDR3 is TGTGCCAGCAGCTTAGATGGTTCAACGAACACTGAAGCTTTCTTT. Protein: CASSLDGSTNTEAFF. Full variable domain (outside the CDR3, taken from reference TRBV7-2 and TRBJ1-1): GAGVSQSPSNKVTEKGKDVELRCDPISGHTALYWYRQSLGQGLEFLIYFQGNSAPDKSGLPSDRFSAERTGGSVSTLTIQRTQQEDSAVYLCASSLDGSTNTEAFFGQGTRLTVV.

Concerning this clonotype itself: An end of the junction differs from the germline gene, which may be a read error. This chain uses TRBV2 with TRBJ2-5; 9 nucleotides align to TRBD1. The germline V gene encodes CDR1 SNHLY and CDR2 FYNNEI. This CDR3 region has 16 residues. The CDR3 region has the DNA TGTGCCAACAGTCCTCCTGGGACAGGGAGGATGGAGACCCAGTACTTC. This codes for CANSPPGTGRMETQYF.

The chain uses TRBV27 and TRBJ2-5, with 12 bases fitting TRBD1. Germline V gene lookup returns CDR1 MNHEY and CDR2 SMNVEV (reference sequence). Trimming cost V 6 bases and J 7 bases; bases outside gene matches: 9. This CDR3 has 15 amino acids. This chain's CDR3 is CASSPGQGALRTQYF. The CDR3 DNA reads TGTGCCAGCAGCCCGGGACAGGGGGCCCTTCGGACCCAGTACTTC.

The CDR3 sequence: CASSFRDQNSYNEQFF. CDR3 in DNA: TGCGCCAGCAGCTTCCGGGACCAGAACTCCTACAATGAGCAGTTCTTC. The chain carries TRBV5-1 and TRBJ2-1; possibly TRBD1 or TRBD2 for D (5 bases each). The CDR3 extends over 16 amino acids. Germline CDR1 SGHRS, CDR2 YFSETQ. Trimming pared 2 bases from V and 0 bases from J, leaving 12 bases between.

The CDR3: CASSPSISGNTIYF. CDR3 nucleotides: TGTGCCAGCTCACCATCGATCTCTGGAAACACCATATATTTT. The gene calls are TRBV18 and TRBJ1-3, with unresolved D. The V end lost 2 bases, the J end lost 0 bases, and 5 bases lay between the germline ends. CDR1 and CDR2 (germline): KGHSH, LQKENI. This CDR3 spans 14 amino acids.

This clonotype was seen more than once but under ten times. V usage is TRBV3-1 and J usage is TRBJ1-2, with TRBD1 matching over 7 bases. The CDR3 sequence is 12 residues long. J gave up 7 bases and V 1 base, and 0 bases lay outside the gene matches. The V gene's germline CDR1 is LGHDT and CDR2 YNNKEL (reference sequence). For the CDR3, the DNA is TGTGCCAGCAGCCAAGCAGGGGGTGGCTACACCTTC. Its translation: CASSQAGGGYTF.

This clonotype was counted at least ten times. The J gene is TRBJ2-1, the V gene TRBV2, with D unresolved. The CDR3 runs 14 residues. CDR1 and CDR2 from the germline V gene are SNHLY and FYNNEI. V was clipped by 10 bases and J by 0 bases, with 13 bases between them. DNA of the CDR3: TGTGCCACTGATGCGAGTGGCTCCTACAATGAGCAGTTCTTC. Residues: CATDASGSYNEQFF. The full variable domain, rest sourced from reference TRBV2 and TRBJ2-1, is EPEVTQTPSHQVTQMGQEVILRCVPISNHLYFYWYRQILGQKVEFLVSFYNNEISEKSEIFDDQFSVERPDGSNFTLKIRSTKLEDSAMYFCATDASGSYNEQFFGPGTRLTVL.

This chain joins TRBV6-1 and TRBJ2-3, with D perhaps matching TRBD2 (6 bases). From germline, CDR1 is MNHNS and CDR2 SASEGT. The CDR3 totals 15 residues. V was cut by 5 bases and J by 5 bases, with 17 bases left in between. The CDR3 reads CASSFTGVIRDTQYF. DNA of the CDR3: TGTGCCAGCAGTTTTACGGGAGTTATAAGAGATACGCAGTATTTT.

This clonotype showed up many times. V gene TRBV7-9 combines with J gene TRBJ2-3; TRBD2 agrees at 10 bases. The V gene end was trimmed by 7 bases and the J gene end by 2 bases; junction bases not matched to a gene: 9. The CDR3 extends over 16 amino acids. Germline V gene data show CDR1 as SEHNR and CDR2 as FQNEAQ (reference sequence). CDR3 in DNA: TGTGCCAGCACCCATGCTGGACTAGCGGCCACAGATACGCAGTATTTT. It codes for CASTHAGLAATDTQYF.

The table lists this clonotype with many counts. CDR3 sequence: CASSQDRLAITTDTQYF. The CDR3 coding sequence is TGTGCCAGCAGCCAAGATCGACTAGCGATCACCACAGATACGCAGTATTTT. The genes are TRBV3-1 and TRBJ2-3; 8 bases agree with TRBD2. After removal of 0 bases from V and 2 bases from J, the junction contained 7 bases not matched to a gene. This CDR3 spans 17 amino acids. Germline V gives CDR1 LGHDT, CDR2 YNNKEL (reference sequence).

Many counts were recorded for this clonotype. The chain combines TRBV30 with TRBJ1-5; TRBD1 aligns across 9 bases. The CDR3 loop spans 16 amino acids. After removal of 4 bases from V and 4 bases from J, the junction contained 11 bases not matched to a gene. Germline CDR1 reads GTSNPN; CDR2 reads SVGIG (reference sequence). For the CDR3, the DNA is TGTGCCTGGACCAATTCTGCCGGGACAGGGAATCAGCCCCAGCATTTT. It encodes CAWTNSAGTGNQPQHF.

This clonotype appeared many times. The chain joins TRBV6-1 to TRBJ1-1, with D tentatively TRBD1 (6 bases). Germline loops: CDR1 MNHNS, CDR2 SASEGT. The CDR3 extends over 13 amino acids. V shed 6 bases and J shed 1 base, with 9 bases lying between them. The CDR3, as DNA: TGTGCCAGCAGGAGGACAGAGAACACTGAAGCTTTCTTT. It yields the protein CASRRTENTEAFF.

V gene TRBV10-3 combines with J gene TRBJ1-2; D remains unclear. V lost 8 bases to trimming and J lost 6 bases, with 19 bases between them. Per the germline V gene, CDR1 is ENHRY and CDR2 is SYGVKD. This CDR3 has 14 residues. The CDR3 DNA follows: TGTGCCATCGCCAGTCGGGATCAGGATGATGGCTACACCTTC. Translating it yields CAIASRDQDDGYTF.

This clonotype was found many times. J is TRBJ1-5 and V is TRBV6-2 or TRBV6-3, with D possibly being TRBD1 (6 bases). The V gene lost 8 bases and the J gene lost 7 bases, with 12 bases spanning the gap. This CDR3 has 12 residues. Germline values: CDR1 MNHEY, CDR2 SVGEGT. The CDR3 nucleotides read TGTGCCAGCGGGGACAATCCACAGCCCCAGCATTTT. Translating gives CASGDNPQPQHF.

This clonotype was observed many times. The chain has TRBV7-9 and TRBJ2-7; 10 nucleotides line up with TRBD2. The length of the CDR3 is 15 residues. Looked up from germline, CDR1 is SEHNR and CDR2 is FQNEAQ (reference sequence). V was clipped by 5 bases and J by 2 bases; unmatched bases: 6. This CDR3 reads CASSPRTSGAYEQYF. The CDR3 bases are TGTGCCAGCAGCCCTCGGACTAGCGGAGCCTACGAGCAGTACTTC.

This clonotype occurred a few times. The rearrangement links TRBV7-3 to TRBJ2-2; D gene ambiguous. The germline V gene has CDR1 SGHTA and CDR2 FQGTGA. The CDR3 is 17 amino acids. V was clipped by 2 bases and J by 1 base, with 14 bases between them. The CDR3: CASSLVAAKENTGELFF. The CDR3 DNA follows: TGTGCCAGCAGCTTAGTCGCGGCAAAAGAGAACACCGGGGAGCTGTTTTTT.

In the case of this clonotype: This could be a read error, since a much larger clone is one nucleotide away. The chain is built from TRBV11-2 and TRBJ2-3; 7 bases map to TRBD1. Germline values: CDR1 SGHAT, CDR2 FQNNGV. This CDR3 region has 18 residues. V shed 5 bases and J 0 bases; nucleotides not matched to a gene: 14. DNA of the CDR3: TGTGCCAGCAGCCCCCTGTGGAGTAGACAGGGCAGCACAGATACGCAGTATTTT. This gives the protein CASSPLWSRQGSTDTQYF.

Only a few counts were recorded for this clonotype. The V call is TRBV20-1, the J call TRBJ1-2; D is uncertain. V was cut by 3 bases and J by 3 bases, with 11 bases left in between. This CDR3 is 13 amino acids long. In germline, CDR1 is DFQATT, CDR2 SNEGSKA (reference sequence). CDR3 in amino acids: CSASGQADYGYTF. The DNA for the CDR3 is TGCAGTGCTAGCGGCCAGGCCGACTATGGCTACACCTTC.

This clonotype was seen only a few times. The J gene is TRBJ1-2, the V gene TRBV6-1; D may be TRBD1 (6 bases). V was shortened by 5 bases and J by 7 bases, with 20 bases between the two germline ends. The CDR3 sequence is 15 residues long. Germline CDR1 reads MNHNS; CDR2 reads SASEGT. CDR3 loop: CASSSLQGRTGGYTF. CDR3 sequence (DNA): TGTGCCAGCAGTAGCTTACAGGGAAGGACTGGTGGCTACACCTTC.

The V gene is TRBV13, the J gene TRBJ2-3; D gene ambiguous. The germline CDR1 and CDR2 sequences are PRHDT and FYEKMQ (reference sequence). The CDR3 sequence is 16 residues long. Trimming removed 0 bases at V and 4 bases at J, with 14 bases between. CDR3 nucleotides: TGTGCCAGCAGCTTAGGGGACCGCCTCGCGGCAGATACGCAGTATTTT. This encodes CASSLGDRLAADTQYF. Looking up the rest from reference TRBV13 and TRBJ2-3 gives the full variable domain: AAGVIQSPRHLIKEKRETATLKCYPIPRHDTVYWYQQGPGQDPQFLISFYEKMQSDKGSIPDRFSAQQFSDYHSELNMSSLELGDSALYFCASSLGDRLAADTQYFGPGTRLTVL.

V and J are TRBV24-1 and TRBJ1-2; 9 bases match TRBD1. Germline CDR1 is KGHDR and CDR2 is SFDVKD. The CDR3 is 15 amino acids. The trim removed 5 bases at V and 7 bases at J, leaving 10 bases unmatched. Here the CDR3 DNA reads TGTGCCACCAGTGCCATGGACAGGGGAATAGGTGGCTACACCTTC. Translating gives CATSAMDRGIGGYTF.

The chain uses TRBV5-1 and TRBJ2-7; 15 nucleotides line up with TRBD2. After removal of 4 bases from V and 3 bases from J, the junction contained 8 bases not matched to a gene. The CDR3 spans 17 residues. The germline CDR1 and CDR2 sequences are SGHRS and YFSETQ. The CDR3 sequence: CASSVGLAGGLDYEQYF. CDR3 coding DNA: TGCGCCAGCAGCGTCGGACTAGCGGGAGGGCTTGACTACGAGCAGTACTTC.

This clonotype has more than one count but fewer than ten. Since a much larger clone is just one base distant, this may be a read error. The chain has TRBV7-3 and TRBJ2-3; TRBD2 matches 11 bases. The V gene's germline CDR1 is SGHTA and CDR2 FQGTGA. This CDR3 has 15 residues. The DNA of the CDR3 is TGTGCCAGCAGCCTAACTAGCGGGAGCACAGATATGCAGTATTTT. Translation gives CASSLTSGSTDMQYF.

This clonotype was counted only a few times. This chain connects TRBV18 to TRBJ2-1, with 13 bases lining up with TRBD2. V gave up 3 bases and J gave up 2 bases; unmatched junction bases: 4. Looked up from germline, CDR1 is KGHSH and CDR2 is LQKENI. CDR3 size: 17 residues. In DNA, the CDR3 is TGTGCCAGCTCACCTCCCGGGACTAGCGGGGCCTACAATGAGCAGTTCTTC. Protein sequence: CASSPPGTSGAYNEQFF.

Ten or more counts support this clonotype. The chain joins TRBV9 to TRBJ2-1, with D uncertain. CDR1 SGDLS and CDR2 YYNGEE come from the germline V gene. The CDR3 has 15 residues. V was clipped by 0 bases and J by 0 bases, with 7 bases between them. In DNA form, the CDR3 reads TGTGCCAGCAGCGTAGGTTCAGGCTCCTACAATGAGCAGTTCTTC. Its translation: CASSVGSGSYNEQFF. The whole variable domain, remainder taken from reference TRBV9 and TRBJ2-1, is DSGVTQTPKHLITATGQRVTLRCSPRSGDLSVYWYQQSLDQGLQFLIQYYNGEERAKGNILERFSAQQFPDLHSELNLSSLELGDSALYFCASSVGSGSYNEQFFGPGTRLTVL.